The clone carrying this T cell receptor beta chain was seen repeatedly, ten times or more. Its antigen remains unknown. The assay was immunoSEQ multiplex PCR, and TCRdb's table has in-frame clones only and misses some. Here the sample spans about 68,000 clones, around 90% being singletons. Trimming took 4 bases from V and 8 from J; bases not matched to a gene: 4. CDR3 length: 14 residues. Germline V gene sequence: CDR1 MRHNA, CDR2 SNTAGT. The data originate from a study of cytomegalovirus exposure and HLA in healthy donors. Findings and limits, study-wide: Most TCR sequences were seen very rarely across donors, but some public TCRs occurred in many. Researchers reported that a few CMV-associated chains were confirmed in vitro as CMV antigen-specific.

The sequencing sample was made of PBMCs. This chain joins TRBV6-4 and TRBJ2-1, with 11 nucleotides matching TRBD1. The sequence derives from a man aged 18-30 years in good health and CMV-seronegative. CDR3 bases: TGTGCCAGCAGTGGTCCGGGACAGGGGGATGAGCAGTTCTTC. Amino acid sequence: CASSGPGQGDEQFF.